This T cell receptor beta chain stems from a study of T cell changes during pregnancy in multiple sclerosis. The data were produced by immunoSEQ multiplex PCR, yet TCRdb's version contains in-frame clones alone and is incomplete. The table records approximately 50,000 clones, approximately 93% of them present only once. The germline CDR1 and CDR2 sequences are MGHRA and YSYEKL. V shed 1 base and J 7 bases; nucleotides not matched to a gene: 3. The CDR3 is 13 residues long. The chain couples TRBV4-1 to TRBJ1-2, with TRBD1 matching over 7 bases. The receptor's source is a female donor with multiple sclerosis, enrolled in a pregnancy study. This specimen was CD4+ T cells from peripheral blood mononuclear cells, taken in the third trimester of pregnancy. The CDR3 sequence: CASSQGGTVGYTF. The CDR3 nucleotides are TGCGCCAGCAGCCAAGGGGGGACAGTTGGCTACACCTTC.